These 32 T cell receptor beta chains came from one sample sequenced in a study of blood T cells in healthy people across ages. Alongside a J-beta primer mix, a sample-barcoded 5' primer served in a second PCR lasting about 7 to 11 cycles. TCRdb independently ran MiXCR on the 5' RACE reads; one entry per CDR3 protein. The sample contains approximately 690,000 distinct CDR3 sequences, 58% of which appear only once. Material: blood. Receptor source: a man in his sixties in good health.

The CDR3 DNA reads as TGTGCCATCCGGGACAGGGGGGACTCTGGGGCCAACGTCCTGACTTTC. Protein sequence: CAIRDRGDSGANVLTF. The V and J genes are TRBV10-3 and TRBJ2-6; 11 nucleotides agree with TRBD1. Unmatched junction bases numbered 3, after V lost 8 bases and J lost 0 bases. CDR1 ENHRY and CDR2 SYGVKD come from the germline V gene. The CDR3 consists of 16 residues.

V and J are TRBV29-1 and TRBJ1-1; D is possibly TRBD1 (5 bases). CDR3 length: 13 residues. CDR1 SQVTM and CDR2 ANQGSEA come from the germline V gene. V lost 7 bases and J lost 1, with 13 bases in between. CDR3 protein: CSGVQGKNTEAFF. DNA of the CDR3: TGCAGCGGAGTCCAGGGAAAGAACACTGAAGCTTTCTTT. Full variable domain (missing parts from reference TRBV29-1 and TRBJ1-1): SAVISQKPSRDICQRGTSLTIQCQVDSQVTMMFWYRQQPGQSLTLIATANQGSEATYESGFVIDKFPISRPNLTFSTLTVSNMSPEDSSIYLCSGVQGKNTEAFFGQGTRLTVV.

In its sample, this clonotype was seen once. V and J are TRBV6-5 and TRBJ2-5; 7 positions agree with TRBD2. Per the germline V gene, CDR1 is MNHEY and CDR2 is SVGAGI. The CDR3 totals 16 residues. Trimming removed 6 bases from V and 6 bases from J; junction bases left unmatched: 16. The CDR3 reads CASRQRGTGGEKTQYF. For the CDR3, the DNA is TGTGCCAGCAGACAACGGGGGACGGGGGGTGAGAAGACCCAGTACTTC.

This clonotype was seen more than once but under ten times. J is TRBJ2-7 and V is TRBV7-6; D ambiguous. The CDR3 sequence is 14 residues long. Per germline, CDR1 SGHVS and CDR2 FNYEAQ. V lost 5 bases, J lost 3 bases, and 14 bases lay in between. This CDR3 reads CASSAYDGVYEQYF. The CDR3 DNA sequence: TGTGCCAGCAGCGCCTATGATGGCGTCTACGAGCAGTACTTC.

The CDR3 DNA reads as TGTGCCAGCACCGACATAGCGGGGGCCACCACAGATACGCAGTATTTT. It codes for CASTDIAGATTDTQYF. V and J are TRBV2 and TRBJ2-3, with 9 nucleotides matching TRBD2. Looked up from germline, CDR1 is SNHLY and CDR2 is FYNNEI. V dropped 7 bases and J dropped 2; count of bases not matched to a gene: 10. The CDR3 has 16 amino acids.

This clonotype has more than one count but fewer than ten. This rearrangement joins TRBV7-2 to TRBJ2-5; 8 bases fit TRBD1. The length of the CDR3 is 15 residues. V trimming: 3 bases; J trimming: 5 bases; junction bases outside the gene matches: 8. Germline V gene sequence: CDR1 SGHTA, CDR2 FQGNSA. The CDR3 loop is CASSFKTGEWETQYF. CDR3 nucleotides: TGTGCCAGCAGCTTCAAGACAGGGGAGTGGGAGACCCAGTACTTC.

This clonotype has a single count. CDR3 protein: CASSQETSSGGAGSLNIQYF. In nucleotides, the CDR3 is TGCGCCAGCAGCCAAGAAACGTCTAGCGGGGGGGCCGGGTCGCTAAACATTCAGTACTTC. The chain employs TRBV4-1 and TRBJ2-4, with TRBD2 identical over 12 bases. Unmatched junction bases numbered 15, after V lost 0 bases and J lost 6 bases. The CDR3 has 20 amino acids. Per germline, CDR1 MGHRA and CDR2 YSYEKL.

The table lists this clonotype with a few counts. This CDR3 is CASSQEGTATYNEQFF. CDR3 bases: TGCGCCAGCAGCCAAGAGGGGACAGCGACGTACAATGAGCAGTTCTTC. The rearrangement uses TRBV4-1 and TRBJ2-1; TRBD1 matches 7 bases. Germline CDR1 reads MGHRA; CDR2 reads YSYEKL. The CDR3 spans 16 residues. V was pared by 0 bases and J by 4 bases, with 6 bases of the junction left unmatched.

Here the CDR3 DNA reads TGCGCCAGCAGCTTGGTTGCCACCGGCGAGGGTGAGCAGTTCTTC. Translated: CASSLVATGEGEQFF. J is TRBJ2-1 and V is TRBV5-1, with D perhaps matching TRBD2 (5 bases). Trimming removed 0 bases at V and 9 bases at J, with 16 bases between. CDR1 is SGHRS, CDR2 YFSETQ, per germline. The CDR3 length is 15 residues.

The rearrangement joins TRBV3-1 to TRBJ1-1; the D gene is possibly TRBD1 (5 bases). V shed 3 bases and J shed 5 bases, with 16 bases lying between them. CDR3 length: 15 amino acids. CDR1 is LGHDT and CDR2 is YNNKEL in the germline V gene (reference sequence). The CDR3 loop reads CASSQTDGEGTEAFF. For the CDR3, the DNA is TGTGCCAGCAGCCAGACGGACGGCGAGGGGACTGAAGCTTTCTTT.

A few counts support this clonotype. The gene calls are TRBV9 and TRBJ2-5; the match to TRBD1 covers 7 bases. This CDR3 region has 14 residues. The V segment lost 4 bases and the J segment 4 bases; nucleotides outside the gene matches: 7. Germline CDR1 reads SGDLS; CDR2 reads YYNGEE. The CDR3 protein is CASSQGQWGETQYF. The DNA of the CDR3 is TGTGCCAGCAGCCAGGGACAGTGGGGAGAGACCCAGTACTTC.

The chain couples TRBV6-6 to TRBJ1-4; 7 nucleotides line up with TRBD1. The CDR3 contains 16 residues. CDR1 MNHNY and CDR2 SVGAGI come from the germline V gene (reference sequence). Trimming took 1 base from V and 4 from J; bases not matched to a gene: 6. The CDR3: CASSYLPDRSNEKLFF. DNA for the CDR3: TGTGCCAGCAGTTACTTACCGGACAGGAGTAATGAAAAACTGTTTTTT.

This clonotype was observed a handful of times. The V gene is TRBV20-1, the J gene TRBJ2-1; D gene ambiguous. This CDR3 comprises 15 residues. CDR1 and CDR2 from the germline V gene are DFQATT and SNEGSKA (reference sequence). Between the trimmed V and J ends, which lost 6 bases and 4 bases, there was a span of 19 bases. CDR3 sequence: CSATRVAGTYNEQFF. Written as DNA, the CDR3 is TGCAGTGCAACCCGAGTGGCAGGCACATACAATGAGCAGTTCTTC.

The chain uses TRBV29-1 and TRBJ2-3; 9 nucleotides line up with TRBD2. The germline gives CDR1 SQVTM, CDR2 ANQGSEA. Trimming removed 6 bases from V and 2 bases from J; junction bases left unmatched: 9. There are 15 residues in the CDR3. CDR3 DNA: TGCAGCGTCGGGGGCCTAGCGGGGTACACAGATACGCAGTATTTT. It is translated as CSVGGLAGYTDTQYF.

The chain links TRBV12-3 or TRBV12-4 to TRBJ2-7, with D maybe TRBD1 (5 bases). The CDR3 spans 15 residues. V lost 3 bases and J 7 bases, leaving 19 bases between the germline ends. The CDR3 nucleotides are TGTGCCAGCAGTTTTACTGGTCAGGGCTCCAATGAGCAGTACTTC. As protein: CASSFTGQGSNEQYF.

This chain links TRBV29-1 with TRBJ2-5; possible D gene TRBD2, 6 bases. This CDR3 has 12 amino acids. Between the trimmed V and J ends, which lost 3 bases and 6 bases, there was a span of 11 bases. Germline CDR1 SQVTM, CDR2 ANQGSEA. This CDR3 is CSVDTGRKTQYF. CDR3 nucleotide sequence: TGCAGCGTTGATACCGGGAGAAAGACCCAGTACTTC.

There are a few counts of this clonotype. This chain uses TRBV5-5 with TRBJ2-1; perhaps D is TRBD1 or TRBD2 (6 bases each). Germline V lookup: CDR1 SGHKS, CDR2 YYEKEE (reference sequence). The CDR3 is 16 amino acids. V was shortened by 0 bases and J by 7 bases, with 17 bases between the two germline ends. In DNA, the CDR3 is TGTGCCAGCAGCTTGGGTGGAGTAGGGGGGCGGAATGAGCAGTTCTTC. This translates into CASSLGGVGGRNEQFF. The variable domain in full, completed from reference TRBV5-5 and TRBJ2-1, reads DAGVTQSPTHLIKTRGQQVTLRCSPISGHKSVSWYQQVLGQGPQFIFQYYEKEERGRGNFPDRFSARQFPNYSSELNVNALLLGDSALYLCASSLGGVGGRNEQFFGPGTRLTVL.

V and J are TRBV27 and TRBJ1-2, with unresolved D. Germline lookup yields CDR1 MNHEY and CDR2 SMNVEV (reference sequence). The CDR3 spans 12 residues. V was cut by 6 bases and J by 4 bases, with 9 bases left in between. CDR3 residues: CASRAGSYGYTF. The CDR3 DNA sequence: TGTGCCAGCAGAGCGGGTTCCTATGGCTACACCTTC.

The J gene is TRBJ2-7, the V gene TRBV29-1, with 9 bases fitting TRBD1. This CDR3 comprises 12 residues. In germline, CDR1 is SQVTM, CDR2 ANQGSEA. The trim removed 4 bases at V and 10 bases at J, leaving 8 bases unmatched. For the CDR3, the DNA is TGCAGCGTTGGGGACAGGGAAAGAACCCAGTACTTC. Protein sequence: CSVGDRERTQYF.

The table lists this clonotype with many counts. The CDR3 bases are TGCAGCGCGACCGGACAGGGCTTAGGCACTGAAGCTTTCTTT. This codes for CSATGQGLGTEAFF. The J gene is TRBJ1-1, the V gene TRBV29-1; the match to TRBD1 covers 8 bases. The CDR3 contains 14 residues. After removal of 7 bases from V and 4 bases from J, the junction contained 11 bases not matched to a gene. The germline V gene encodes CDR1 SQVTM and CDR2 ANQGSEA.

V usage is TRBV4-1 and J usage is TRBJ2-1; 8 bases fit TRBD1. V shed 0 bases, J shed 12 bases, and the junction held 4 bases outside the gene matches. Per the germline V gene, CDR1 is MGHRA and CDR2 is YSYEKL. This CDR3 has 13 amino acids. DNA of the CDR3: TGCGCCAGCAGCCAAGATCCCGGGACAGGGCAGTTCTTC. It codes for CASSQDPGTGQFF.

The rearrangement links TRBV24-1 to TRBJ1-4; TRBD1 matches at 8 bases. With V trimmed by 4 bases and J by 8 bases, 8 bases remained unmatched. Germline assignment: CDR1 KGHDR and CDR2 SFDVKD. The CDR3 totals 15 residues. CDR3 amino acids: CATSDPGQGPEKLFF. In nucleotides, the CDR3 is TGTGCCACCAGTGACCCCGGACAGGGCCCCGAAAAACTGTTTTTT.

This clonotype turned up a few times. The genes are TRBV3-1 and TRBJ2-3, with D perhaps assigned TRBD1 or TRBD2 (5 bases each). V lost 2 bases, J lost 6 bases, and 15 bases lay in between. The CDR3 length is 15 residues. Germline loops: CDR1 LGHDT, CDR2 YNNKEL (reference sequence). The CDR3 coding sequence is TGTGCCAGCAGCCAAAGCCCGGGGCCACAGGATACGCAGTATTTT. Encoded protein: CASSQSPGPQDTQYF.

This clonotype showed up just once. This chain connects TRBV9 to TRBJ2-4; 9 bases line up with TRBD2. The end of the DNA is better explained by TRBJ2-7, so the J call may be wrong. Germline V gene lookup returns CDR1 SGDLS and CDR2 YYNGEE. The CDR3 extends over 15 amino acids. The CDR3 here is CASSAGGTSTYEQYF. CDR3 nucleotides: TGTGCCAGCAGCGCTGGGGGGACTAGCACCTACGAGCAGTACTTC.

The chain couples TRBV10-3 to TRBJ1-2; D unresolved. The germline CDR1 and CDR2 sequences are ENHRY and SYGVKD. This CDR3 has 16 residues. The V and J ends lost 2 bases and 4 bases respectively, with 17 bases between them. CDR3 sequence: CAISENVTSESYGYTF. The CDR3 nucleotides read TGTGCCATCAGTGAGAATGTGACCTCTGAGTCCTATGGCTACACCTTC.

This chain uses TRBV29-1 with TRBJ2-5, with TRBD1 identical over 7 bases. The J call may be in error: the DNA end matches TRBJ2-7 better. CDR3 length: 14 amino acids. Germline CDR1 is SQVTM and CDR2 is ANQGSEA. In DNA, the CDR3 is TGCAGCGTTGTGTCGGGACAGAACTTCTACGAGCAGTACTTC. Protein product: CSVVSGQNFYEQYF.

The CDR3: CASSLGRQAPQNEQFF. As DNA, the CDR3 is TGTGCCAGCAGCTTAGGTAGACAGGCCCCCCAAAATGAGCAGTTCTTC. This chain joins TRBV11-3 and TRBJ2-1; D is perhaps TRBD1 (6 bases). The CDR3 covers 16 residues. Germline V CDR1 and CDR2: SGHNT, YENEEA. V was pared by 1 base and J by 7 bases, with 17 bases between.

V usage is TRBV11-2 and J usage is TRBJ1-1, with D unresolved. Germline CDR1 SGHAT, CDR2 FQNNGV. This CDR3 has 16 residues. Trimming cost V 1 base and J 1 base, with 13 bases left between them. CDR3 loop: CASSLAFLGRNTEAFF. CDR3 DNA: TGTGCCAGCAGCTTAGCGTTCTTGGGAAGGAACACTGAAGCTTTCTTT.

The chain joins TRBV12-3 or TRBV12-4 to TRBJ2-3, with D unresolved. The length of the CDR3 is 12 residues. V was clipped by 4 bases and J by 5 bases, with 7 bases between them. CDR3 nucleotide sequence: TGTGCCAGCAGTTCTTGGGGAGATACGCAGTATTTT. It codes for CASSSWGDTQYF.

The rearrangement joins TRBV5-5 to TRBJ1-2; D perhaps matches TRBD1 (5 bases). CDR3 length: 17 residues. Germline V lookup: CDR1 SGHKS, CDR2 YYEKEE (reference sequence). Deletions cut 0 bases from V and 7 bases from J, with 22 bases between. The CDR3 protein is CASSLVRAGPLEGGYTF. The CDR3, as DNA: TGTGCCAGCAGCTTGGTTCGGGCAGGGCCCCTTGAAGGTGGCTACACCTTC.

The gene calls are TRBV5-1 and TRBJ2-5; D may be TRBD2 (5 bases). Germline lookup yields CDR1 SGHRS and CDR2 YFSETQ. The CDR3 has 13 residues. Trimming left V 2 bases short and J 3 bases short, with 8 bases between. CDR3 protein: CASSFGLKETQYF. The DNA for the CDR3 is TGCGCCAGCAGCTTTGGACTCAAAGAGACCCAGTACTTC.

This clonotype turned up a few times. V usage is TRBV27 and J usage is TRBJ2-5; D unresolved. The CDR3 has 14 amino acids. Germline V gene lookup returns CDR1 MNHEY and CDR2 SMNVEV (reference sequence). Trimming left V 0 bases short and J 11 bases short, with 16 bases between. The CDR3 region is CASSLSLFTKQQYF. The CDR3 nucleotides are TGTGCCAGCAGTTTATCCCTCTTTACCAAGCAGCAGTACTTC.